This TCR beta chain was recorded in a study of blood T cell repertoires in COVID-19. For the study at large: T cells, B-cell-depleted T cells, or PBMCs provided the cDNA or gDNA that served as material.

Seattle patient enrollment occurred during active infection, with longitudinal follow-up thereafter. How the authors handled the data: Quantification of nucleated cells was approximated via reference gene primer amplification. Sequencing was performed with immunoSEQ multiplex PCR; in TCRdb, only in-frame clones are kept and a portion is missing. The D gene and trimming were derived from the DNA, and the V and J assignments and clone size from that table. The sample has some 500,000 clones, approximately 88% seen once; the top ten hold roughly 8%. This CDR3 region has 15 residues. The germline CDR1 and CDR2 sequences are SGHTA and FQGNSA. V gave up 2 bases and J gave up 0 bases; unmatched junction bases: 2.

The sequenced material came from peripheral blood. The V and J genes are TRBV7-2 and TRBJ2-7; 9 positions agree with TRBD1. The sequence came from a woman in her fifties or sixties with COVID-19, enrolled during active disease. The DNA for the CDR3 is TGTGCCAGCAGCTTAACAGGGGGCAGCTCCTACGAGCAGTACTTC. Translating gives CASSLTGGSSYEQYF.